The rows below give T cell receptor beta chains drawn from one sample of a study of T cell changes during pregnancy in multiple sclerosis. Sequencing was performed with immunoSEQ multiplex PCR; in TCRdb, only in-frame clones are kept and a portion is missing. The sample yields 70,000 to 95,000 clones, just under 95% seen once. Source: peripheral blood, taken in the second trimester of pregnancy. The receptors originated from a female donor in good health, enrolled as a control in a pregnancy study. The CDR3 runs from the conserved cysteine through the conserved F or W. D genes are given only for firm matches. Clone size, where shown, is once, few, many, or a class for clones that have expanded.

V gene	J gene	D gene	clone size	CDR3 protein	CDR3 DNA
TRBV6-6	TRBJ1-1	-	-	CASSYAVGDTEAFF	TGTGCCAGCAGTTACGCGGTGGGAGACACTGAAGCTTTCTTT
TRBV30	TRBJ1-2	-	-	CAWSVLQGGYTF	TGTGCCTGGAGTGTTCTACAGGGAGGCTACACCTTC
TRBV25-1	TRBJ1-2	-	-	CASSGGLYGYTF	TGTGCCAGCAGTGGTGGCCTCTATGGCTACACCTTC
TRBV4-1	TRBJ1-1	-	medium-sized	CASSQETAMNTEAFF	TGCGCCAGCAGCCAAGAGACAGCCATGAACACTGAAGCTTTCTTT
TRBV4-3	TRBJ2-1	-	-	CASSQDLILYNEQFF	TGCGCCAGCAGCCAAGATTTAATCCTTTACAATGAGCAGTTCTTC
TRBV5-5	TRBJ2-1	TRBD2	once	CASSLGSGGYNEQFF	TGTGCCAGCAGCTTGGGGAGCGGGGGTTACAATGAGCAGTTCTTC
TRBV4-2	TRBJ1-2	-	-	CASSPSGEYGYTF	TGTGCCAGCAGCCCCTCAGGGGAGTATGGCTACACCTTC
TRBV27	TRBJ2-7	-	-	CASSHLAGSYEQYF	TGTGCCAGCAGCCACCTCGCCGGGTCCTACGAGCAGTACTTC
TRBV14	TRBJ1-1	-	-	CASSLPGYWTEAFF	TGTGCCAGCAGCCTCCCAGGGTATTGGACTGAAGCTTTCTTT
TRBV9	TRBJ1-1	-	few	CASSGDISDTEAFF	TGTGCCAGCAGCGGGGACATTTCGGACACTGAAGCTTTCTTT
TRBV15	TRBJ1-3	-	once	CATSREFPGVYSGNTIYF	TGTGCCACCAGCAGAGAATTTCCAGGGGTTTACTCTGGAAACACCATATATTTT
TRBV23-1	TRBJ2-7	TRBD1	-	CASSHGQGSSFYEQYF	TGCGCCAGCAGTCACGGACAGGGATCGAGTTTCTACGAGCAGTACTTC
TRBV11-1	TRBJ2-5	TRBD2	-	CASSLGLAHPTTQYF	TGTGCCAGCAGCTTAGGACTAGCGCACCCGACCACCCAGTACTTC
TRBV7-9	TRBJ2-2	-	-	CASISTGVTGELFF	TGTGCCAGCATCTCGACGGGGGTTACCGGGGAGCTGTTTTTT
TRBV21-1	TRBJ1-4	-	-	CASSFRQGRDMANEKLFF	TGTGCCAGCAGCTTCCGACAGGGTCGGGATATGGCTAATGAAAAACTGTTTTTT
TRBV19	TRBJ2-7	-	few	CASSHPSGYEQYF	TGTGCCAGTAGCCACCCATCGGGATACGAGCAGTACTTC
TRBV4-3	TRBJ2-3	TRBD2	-	CASSQGTSGGADTQYF	TGCGCCAGCAGCCAGGGGACTAGCGGGGGGGCAGATACGCAGTATTTT
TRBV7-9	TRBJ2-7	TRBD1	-	CASSPRQGEAHEQYF	TGTGCCAGCAGCCCCCGACAGGGGGAGGCCCACGAGCAGTACTTC
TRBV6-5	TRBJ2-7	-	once	CASRNPQGGKQYF	TGTGCCAGCAGGAACCCACAGGGTGGGAAGCAGTACTTC
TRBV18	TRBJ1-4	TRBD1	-	CASSPRQGSGKLFF	TGTGCCAGCTCACCCCGACAGGGGAGTGGGAAACTGTTTTTT